This TCR beta chain was found in a study of type 1 regulatory T cells. As for the study in general: This in vitro CD4 product, T-allo10, is enriched for Tr1 cells and alloantigen-specific.

The trim removed 2 bases at V and 4 bases at J, leaving 10 bases unmatched. This CDR3 has 17 amino acids. Germline-derived CDR1 and CDR2 are MGHRA and YSYEKL. In TCRdb, the reads were re-called with MiXCR into one record per CDR3 protein. The sample holds about 100,000 distinct CDR3 sequences, 25% to 40% seen once. There are many counts of this clonotype. The genes are TRBV4-1 and TRBJ2-1; 8 bases are a match to TRBD2. Sequenced input: CD4+ T cells, either the whole sample or a sorted fraction (not recorded which). The receptor was derived from a human donor in good health. This chain's CDR3 is CASSQPTGGDGYNEQFF. CDR3 sequence (DNA): TGCGCCAGCAGCCAACCCACCGGGGGGGACGGATACAATGAGCAGTTCTTC.